This T cell receptor beta chain was profiled in a study of long-term antiretroviral therapy in people with HIV (dated by TCRdb to 2021 to 2024). For the study in its entirety: The earliest samples were collected approximately a decade before the 2015 WHO recommendation for immediate ART, a period when ART was typically delayed until CD4 counts fell. Whether ART initiation and durable HIV suppression were associated with changes in peripheral blood TRB repertoire composition and diversity was tested in a retrospective serial study. A total of 192 cryopreserved PBMC samples came from roughly 30 adults with confirmed HIV infection and were collected serially over a mean of approximately six years (range 1-12). Among the approximately 27 participants with HIV, ten to eleven were female. No cross-contamination during QIAcube processing turned up in test extractions that ran a monoclonal T-cell line alongside 33 polyclonal samples.

Paper-wide results and their limitations: Samples dated from the mid-2000s to the late 2010s, and the ART regimens used may be less effective than current ones. Expanded TRB clones identified before ART initiation dominated the repertoire across all time points, though the dominance fluctuated and decreased in many PLHIV after ART. Narrower CDR3 length ranges were observed in HIV repertoires than in controls, and an antigen-experienced repertoire with only a slight naive shift after ART was suggested by the network structure. Inferences about post-ART repertoire changes are limited because no data were available on ART adherence, viral resistance or therapy changes. Because PBMC availability was limited, only the TCR beta chain was sequenced, with no alpha chain pairing. Because cell numbers in pre-ART samples were limited, unsorted PBMC were profiled instead of sorted CD4+ and CD8+ T cells. ART initiation was associated with a significant increase in TRB diversity, but diversity stayed significantly below transplant donor controls even after long-term ART.

V loses 3 bases at its end and J loses 7 bases; junction bases beyond the gene matches: 15. Measured from the cysteine to the phenylalanine, the CDR3 is 18 residues long. Kept here is only the CDR3 DNA, which spans 54 bases and is read in frame from base 1. Based on the germline V gene, the CDR1 and CDR2 sequences are MDHEN and SYDVKM. The immunoSEQ hsTCRB v3.0 assay was used at survey level resolution for TRB variable region sequencing. The target sequencing depth for TRB was 40,000-50,000 T-cell genomes per sample. Pooled TRB libraries were sequenced on an Illumina MiSeq with a v3 150-cycle kit. Turning to the authors' computational methods: Repertoire analysis ran in R within a reproducible Nextflow workflow covering QC, data transformation and analysis. LymphoSeq2, an R package for exploring AIRR-Seq data, was used to implement the custom analyses. A few samples that produced fewer than 5000 total TRB sequences were removed, so approximately 190 HIV repertoires were analyzed. Among the approximately 200 retained HIV repertoires, some 57 were collected before ART initiation and about 130 were collected after ART initiation. Repertoires were downsampled to 5000 TRB nucleotide sequences, and summary statistics were averaged over 100 downsampling iterations. TRB sequences were retained for analysis only if CDR3 regions of at least seven amino acids were present. A Shannon entropy-derived clonality score and the Gini coefficient were used to measure diversity. In the repertoire networks, any two of the top 5000 CDR3 amino acid sequences were connected whenever the two sequences differed by an edit distance of one. For TRB CDR3 amino acid sequences, antigen specificity groups and MHC restriction were predicted with GLIPH2. CDR3 amino acid sequences were matched against VDJdb and McPAS-TCR to flag known CMV, EBV, HIV or tissue antigen associations. Pre-ART, post-ART and control groups were compared with Wilcoxon signed-rank tests and Holm-Bonferroni correction. In TCRdb, the immuneACCESS table is reduced to in-frame sequences with V and J assigned. These tables do not hold every clone; where another copy was compared, an unresolved V gene accounts for under half, and the others remain unexplained. V, J and clone size are those of that table, while D and trimming were read from the DNA. Present in this sample are fewer than 25,000 clones, approximately 83% of which were seen just once. The ten largest clones capture 15% to 20% of the sample.

Points on this clone: Its recognized antigen is unknown. Qualities for individual bases were not recorded, and no much larger clone is one base off.

To be included, a participant needed at least one PBMC sample from before ART initiation plus at least two post-ART samples. Treatment was received in the United States of America by all participants with HIV. Before DNA extraction, cryopreserved samples containing about 0.9-11 million PBMC were thawed and washed. At the time of the earliest PBMC sample for each participant with HIV, ages ranged from about 20 to 54 years. Per participant, PBMC samples came from 1-4 timepoints prior to ART initiation and 2-8 timepoints following ART initiation, for a median of 7 samples. Serial HIV viral load, CD4+ T-cell count, ART history and demographic data were obtained for every participant. Genomic DNA was extracted from unsorted PBMC with a Qiagen kit on a QIAcube, processed in batches of 12 samples.

The sequenced sample was unsorted PBMCs, obtained 1.2 years after starting antiretroviral therapy. The source is a man in his forties or fifties with HIV. The sequence is built from TRBV28 and TRBJ1-4; 9 central bases correspond to TRBD1. CDR3 region: CASSFLEDRGRASEKLFF. Here is the DNA: TGTGCCAGCAGTTTCTTGGAGGACAGGGGACGGGCTAGTGAAAAACTGTTTTTT. The variable domain in full, with residues beyond the CDR3 obtained from the reference TRBV28 and TRBJ1-4 genes, is DVKVTQSSRYLVKRTGEKVFLECVQDMDHENMFWYRQDPGLGLRLIYFSYDVKMKEKGDIPEGYSVSREKKERFSLILESASTNQTSMYLCASSFLEDRGRASEKLFFGSGTQLSVL.